This T cell receptor (beta chain) appears in the sequencing data of a study of shared clonotypes between healthy human individuals. Notes on the study in general: Sorted-subset samples were not fully sequenced, rarefaction indicated.

Germline V gene data show CDR1 as GTSNPN and CDR2 as SVGIG (reference sequence). V lost 1 base, J lost 0 bases, and 15 bases lay in between. The CDR3 sequence is 16 residues long. Using immunoSEQ multiplex PCR, the repertoire was profiled, and TCRdb retains in-frame clones only, with some absent. The table lists some 2,000,000 clones, around 95% of them singletons. This clone came up once. Its specificity is unknown. The V call is TRBV30, the J call TRBJ1-2, with D hard to call. The specimen sequenced was naive CD4+ T cells sorted from blood. Subset of the sample: CD45RA+ positively selected. This receptor was identified in a man in his late teens or twenties in good health. This CDR3 is CAWSDSETLANYGYTF. As DNA, the CDR3 is TGTGCCTGGAGTGACTCGGAAACCCTAGCTAACTATGGCTACACCTTC.